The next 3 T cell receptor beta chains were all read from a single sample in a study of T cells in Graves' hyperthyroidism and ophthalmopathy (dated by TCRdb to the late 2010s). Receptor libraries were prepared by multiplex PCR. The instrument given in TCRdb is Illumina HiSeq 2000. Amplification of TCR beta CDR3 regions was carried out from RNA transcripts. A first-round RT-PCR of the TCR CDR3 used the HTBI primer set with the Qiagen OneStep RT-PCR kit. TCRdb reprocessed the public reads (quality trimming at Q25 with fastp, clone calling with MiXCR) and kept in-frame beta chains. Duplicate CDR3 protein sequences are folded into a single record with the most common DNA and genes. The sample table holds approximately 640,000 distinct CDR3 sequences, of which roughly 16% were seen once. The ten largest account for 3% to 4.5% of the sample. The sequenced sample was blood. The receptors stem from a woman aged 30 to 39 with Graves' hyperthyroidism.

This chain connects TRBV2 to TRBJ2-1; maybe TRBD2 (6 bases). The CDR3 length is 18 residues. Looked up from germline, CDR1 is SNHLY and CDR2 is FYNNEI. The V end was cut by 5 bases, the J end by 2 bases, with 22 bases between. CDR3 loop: CASSPMGLGPFTYNEQFF. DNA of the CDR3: TGTGCCAGCAGTCCAATGGGACTCGGGCCTTTCACCTACAATGAGCAGTTCTTC.

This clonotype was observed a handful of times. The CDR3 loop reads CASSLRYNSPLHF. The CDR3, as DNA: TGTGCCAGCAGCCTAAGATATAATTCACCCCTCCACTTT. This chain links TRBV7-6 with TRBJ1-6; D remains ambiguous. This CDR3 spans 13 amino acids. V lost 5 bases and J lost 4, with 6 bases in between. Per germline, CDR1 SGHVS and CDR2 FNYEAQ.

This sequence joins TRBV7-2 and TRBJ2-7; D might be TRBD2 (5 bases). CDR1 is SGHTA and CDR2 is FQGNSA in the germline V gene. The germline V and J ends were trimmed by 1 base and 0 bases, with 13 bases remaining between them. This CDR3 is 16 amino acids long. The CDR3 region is CASSLVDGISSYEQYF. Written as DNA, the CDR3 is TGTGCCAGCAGCTTAGTGGACGGGATTAGCTCCTACGAGCAGTACTTC.